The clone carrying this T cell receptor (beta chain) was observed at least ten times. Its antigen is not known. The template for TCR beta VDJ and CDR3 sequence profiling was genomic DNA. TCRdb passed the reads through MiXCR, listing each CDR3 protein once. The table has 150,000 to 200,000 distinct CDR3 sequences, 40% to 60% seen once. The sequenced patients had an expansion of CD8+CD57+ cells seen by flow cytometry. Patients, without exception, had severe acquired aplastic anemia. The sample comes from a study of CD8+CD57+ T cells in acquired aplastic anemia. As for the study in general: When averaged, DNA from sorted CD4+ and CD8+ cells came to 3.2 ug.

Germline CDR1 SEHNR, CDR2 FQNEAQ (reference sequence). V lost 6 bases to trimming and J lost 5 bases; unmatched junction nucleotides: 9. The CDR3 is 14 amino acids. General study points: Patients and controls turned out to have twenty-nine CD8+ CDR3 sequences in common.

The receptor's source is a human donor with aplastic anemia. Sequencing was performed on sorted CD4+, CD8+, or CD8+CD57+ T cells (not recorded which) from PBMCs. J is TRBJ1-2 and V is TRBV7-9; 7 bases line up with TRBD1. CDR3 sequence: CASRVRGTEYGYTF. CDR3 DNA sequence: TGTGCCAGCAGAGTCAGGGGGACGGAATATGGCTACACCTTC. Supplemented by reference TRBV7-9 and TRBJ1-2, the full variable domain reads DTGVSQNPRHKITKRGQNVTFRCDPISEHNRLYWYRQTLGQGPEFLTYFQNEAQLEKSRLLSDRFSAERPKGSFSTLEIQRTEQGDSAMYLCASRVRGTEYGYTFGSGTRLTVV.